The entry that follows covers one T cell receptor (beta chain) sequence. The antigen is not known. CDR1 is SGHTA and CDR2 is FQGNSA in the germline V gene. Trimming cost V 3 bases and J 7 bases; bases outside gene matches: 7. CDR3 length equals 15 residues. This specimen belongs to a study of T cell responses to AZD1222 COVID-19 vaccine. Broader study findings: Recipients of two AZD1222 doses showed rising Spike-specific TCR breadth and depth. It was only a handful of AZD1222 recipients who were seropositive at baseline. Donors were mostly white British, more females; clonal diversity possibly underestimated.

TCRdb's table, derived via immunoSEQ multiplex PCR, lists solely in-frame clones and lacks some. Among roughly 100,000 clones listed, roughly 90% were seen once. The TCR comes from an adult in good health. The chain recombines TRBV7-2 with TRBJ1-5, with 9 bases lining up with TRBD1. Source: peripheral blood, taken on day 0 of AZD1222 vaccination. This CDR3 reads CASSLGTGMGQPQHF. In DNA, the CDR3 is TGTGCCAGCAGCTTGGGGACAGGGATGGGACAGCCCCAGCATTTT. Supplemented by reference TRBV7-2 and TRBJ1-5, the full variable domain reads GAGVSQSPSNKVTEKGKDVELRCDPISGHTALYWYRQSLGQGLEFLIYFQGNSAPDKSGLPSDRFSAERTGGSVSTLTIQRTQQEDSAVYLCASSLGTGMGQPQHFGDGTRLSIL.